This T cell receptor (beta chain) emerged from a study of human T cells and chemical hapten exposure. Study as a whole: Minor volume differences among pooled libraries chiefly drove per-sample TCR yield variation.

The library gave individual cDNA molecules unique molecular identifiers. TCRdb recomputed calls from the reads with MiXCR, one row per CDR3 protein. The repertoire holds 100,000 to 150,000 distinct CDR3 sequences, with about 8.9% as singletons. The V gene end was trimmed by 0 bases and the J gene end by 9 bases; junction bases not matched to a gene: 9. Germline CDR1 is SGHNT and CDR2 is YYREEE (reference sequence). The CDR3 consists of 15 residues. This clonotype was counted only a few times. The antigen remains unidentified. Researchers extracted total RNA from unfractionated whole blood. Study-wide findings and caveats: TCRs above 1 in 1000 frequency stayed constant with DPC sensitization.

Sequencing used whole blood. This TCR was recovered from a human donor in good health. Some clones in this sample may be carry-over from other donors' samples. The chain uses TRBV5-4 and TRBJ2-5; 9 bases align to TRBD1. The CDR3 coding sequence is TGTGCCAGCAGCTTGGCCCGGGACAGGGCCCAGGCCCAGTACTTC. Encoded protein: CASSLARDRAQAQYF. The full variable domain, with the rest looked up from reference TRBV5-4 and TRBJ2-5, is ETGVTQSPTHLIKTRGQQVTLRCSSQSGHNTVSWYQQALGQGPQFIFQYYREEENGRGNFPPRFSGLQFPNYSSELNVNALELDDSALYLCASSLARDRAQAQYFGPGTRLLVL.